A selection of T cell receptor beta chains follows, all from one sample in a study of blood T cell repertoires in COVID-19. TCRdb keeps only in-frame clones here, not all; method: immunoSEQ multiplex PCR. The sample includes approximately 37,000 clones, 80% to 90% of them seen just once. Sequences were obtained from peripheral blood. The origin of the receptors is an older man with active COVID-19. CDR3s leave out the opening cysteine and the closing phenylalanine or tryptophan.

V gene	J gene	CDR3 protein
TRBV15	TRBJ2-1	ATSRPGLAGVNEQF
TRBV27	TRBJ2-7	ASSPLGGSPTNEQY
TRBV7-2	TRBJ1-1	ASSTYTEAF
TRBV28	TRBJ2-3	ASSAPGQGTDTQY
TRBV9	TRBJ2-1	ASSAAGGEQF
TRBV15	TRBJ2-1	ATSTRTSGRGTYNEQF
TRBV18	TRBJ2-7	ASSQTTGGYEQY
TRBV6-2/TRBV6-3	TRBJ1-2	ASSYGRYGYT
TRBV7-2	TRBJ2-7	ASSLKGLAGEKSYEQY
TRBV19	TRBJ1-1	ASTPRGDTEAF
TRBV11-2	TRBJ2-1	ASSPWRGINEQF
TRBV12-3/TRBV12-4	TRBJ2-5	ASRPNGETQY
TRBV11-2	TRBJ1-2	ASSLDLRLYGYT
TRBV9	TRBJ2-7	ASSSDDRGGSYEQY
TRBV28	TRBJ2-1	ASSPASWEQF
TRBV6-2/TRBV6-3	TRBJ2-3	ASRRLQGADTQY